This is a list of T cell receptor beta chains from one sample in a study of identical twins. TCRdb re-analysed the 5' RACE reads in MiXCR, keeping a single row per CDR3 protein. The repertoire holds about 300,000 distinct CDR3 sequences, with roughly 12% as singletons. In addition, the sample was reused for a study of yellow fever vaccine responses in identical twins.

The sequencing input was CD8+ T cells sorted from blood. The receptors here all came from a woman in her late teens or twenties in good health. CDR3s include the opening cysteine and the closing phenylalanine or tryptophan. The size of a clone is reported for some rows only, either as once, few or many, or as a class for expanded clones.

V: TRBV14; J: TRBJ2-5; size: NA; CDR3: CASSQVGEGETQYF
V: TRBV20-1; J: TRBJ2-3; size: NA; CDR3: CSASRDTQYF
V: TRBV24-1; J: TRBJ2-3; size: few; CDR3: CATREGATPSTDTQYF
V: TRBV28; J: TRBJ2-7; size: NA; CDR3: CASRGTPSYYEQYF
V: TRBV6-5; J: TRBJ2-2; size: NA; CDR3: CASSYRGGRGGELFF
V: TRBV7-3; J: TRBJ2-1; size: NA; CDR3: CASSFGTGEHNEQFF
V: TRBV7-8; J: TRBJ2-2; size: few; CDR3: CASTVFGEVFTGELFF
V: TRBV7-9; J: TRBJ2-5; size: NA; CDR3: CASSSSLTETQYF
V: TRBV28; J: TRBJ2-7; size: few; CDR3: CASSLGGTASYEQYF
V: TRBV12-3/TRBV12-4; J: TRBJ2-5; size: few; CDR3: CASSRGGRETQYF
V: TRBV5-5; J: TRBJ2-2; size: few; CDR3: CASSLARGGHTGELFF
V: TRBV12-3/TRBV12-4; J: TRBJ2-1; size: many; CDR3: CASSPARLGIYNEQFF
V: TRBV4-2; J: TRBJ2-3; size: many; CDR3: CASSQGVLHTDTQYF
V: TRBV28; J: TRBJ1-5; size: few; CDR3: CASSPQGEGNQPQHF
V: TRBV10-3; J: TRBJ1-4; size: many; CDR3: CAISETRTGTNEKLFF
V: TRBV28; J: TRBJ2-3; size: NA; CDR3: CASSSDSWSTDTQYF
V: TRBV5-1; J: TRBJ2-2; size: many; CDR3: CASRTPSGGTGELFF
V: TRBV19; J: TRBJ2-7; size: NA; CDR3: CASSMIGYEQYF
V: TRBV4-1; J: TRBJ2-5; size: NA; CDR3: CASSQDLGGGALETQYF
V: TRBV20-1; J: TRBJ2-1; size: few; CDR3: CSARDLAGGSHYNEQFF